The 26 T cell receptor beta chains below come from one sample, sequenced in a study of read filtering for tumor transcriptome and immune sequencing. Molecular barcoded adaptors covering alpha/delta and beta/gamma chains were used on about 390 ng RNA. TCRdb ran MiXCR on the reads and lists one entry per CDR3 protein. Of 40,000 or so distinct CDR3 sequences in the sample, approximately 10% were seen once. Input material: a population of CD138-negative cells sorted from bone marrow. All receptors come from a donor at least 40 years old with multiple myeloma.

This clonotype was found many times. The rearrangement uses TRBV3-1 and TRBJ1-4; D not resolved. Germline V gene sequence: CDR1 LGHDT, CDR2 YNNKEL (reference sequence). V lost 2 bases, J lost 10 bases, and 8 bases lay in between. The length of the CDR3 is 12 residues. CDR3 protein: CASSQRYGKLFF. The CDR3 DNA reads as TGTGCCAGCAGCCAACGGTACGGAAAACTGTTTTTT.

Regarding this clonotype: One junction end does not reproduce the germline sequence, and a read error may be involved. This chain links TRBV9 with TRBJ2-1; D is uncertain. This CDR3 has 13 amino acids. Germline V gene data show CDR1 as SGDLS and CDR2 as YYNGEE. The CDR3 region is CASSLGPHNEQLF. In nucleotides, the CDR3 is TGTGCCAGCAGCCTTGGGCCTCACAATGAGCAGCTCTTC.

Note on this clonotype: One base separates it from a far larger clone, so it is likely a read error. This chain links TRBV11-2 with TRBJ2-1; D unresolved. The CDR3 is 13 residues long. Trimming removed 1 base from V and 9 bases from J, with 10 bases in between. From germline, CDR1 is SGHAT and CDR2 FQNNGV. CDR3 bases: TGTGCCAGCAGCTTAGGAGCAATGGGTGAGCAGTTCTTC. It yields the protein CASSLGAMGEQFF.

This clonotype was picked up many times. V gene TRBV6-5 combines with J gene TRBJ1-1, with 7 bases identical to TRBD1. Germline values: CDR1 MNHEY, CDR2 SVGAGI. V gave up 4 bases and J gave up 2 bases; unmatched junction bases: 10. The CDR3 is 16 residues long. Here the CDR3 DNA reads TGTGCCAGCAGTTTCTCCCGGACAGGCCTTAACACTGAAGCTTTCTTT. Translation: CASSFSRTGLNTEAFF.

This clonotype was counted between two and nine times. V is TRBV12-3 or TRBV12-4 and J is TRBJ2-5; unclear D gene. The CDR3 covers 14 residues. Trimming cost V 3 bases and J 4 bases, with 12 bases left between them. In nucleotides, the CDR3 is TGTGCCAGCAGTTTTGGTTCAGGCGCAGAGACCCAGTACTTC. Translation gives CASSFGSGAETQYF.

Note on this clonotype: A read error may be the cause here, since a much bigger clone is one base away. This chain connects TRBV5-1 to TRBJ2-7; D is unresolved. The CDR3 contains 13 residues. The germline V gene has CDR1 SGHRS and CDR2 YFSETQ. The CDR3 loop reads CAGSLGSAYEQYF. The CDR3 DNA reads TGCGCCGGCAGCTTGGGGTCGGCCTACGAGCAGTACTTC.

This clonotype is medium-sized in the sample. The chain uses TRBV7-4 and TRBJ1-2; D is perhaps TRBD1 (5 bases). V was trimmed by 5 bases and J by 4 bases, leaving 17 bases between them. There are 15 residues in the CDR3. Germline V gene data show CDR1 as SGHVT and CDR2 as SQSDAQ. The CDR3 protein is CASSLRWDGTYGYTF. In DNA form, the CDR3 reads TGTGCCAGCAGCCTAAGATGGGACGGGACCTATGGCTACACCTTC.

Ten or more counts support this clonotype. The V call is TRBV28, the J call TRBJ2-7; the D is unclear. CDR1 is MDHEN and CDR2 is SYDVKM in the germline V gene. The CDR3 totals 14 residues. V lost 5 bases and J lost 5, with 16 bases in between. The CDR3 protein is CASSRTLNLDEQYF. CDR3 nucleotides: TGTGCCAGCAGTCGGACCCTAAATCTGGACGAGCAGTACTTC.

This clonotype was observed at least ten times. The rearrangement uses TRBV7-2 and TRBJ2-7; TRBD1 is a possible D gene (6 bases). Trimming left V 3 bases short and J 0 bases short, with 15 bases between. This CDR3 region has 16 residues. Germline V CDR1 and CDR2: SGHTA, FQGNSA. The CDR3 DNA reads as TGTGCCAGCAGCTTTAACGGCCAGGGGCCCTCCTACGAGCAGTACTTC. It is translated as CASSFNGQGPSYEQYF.

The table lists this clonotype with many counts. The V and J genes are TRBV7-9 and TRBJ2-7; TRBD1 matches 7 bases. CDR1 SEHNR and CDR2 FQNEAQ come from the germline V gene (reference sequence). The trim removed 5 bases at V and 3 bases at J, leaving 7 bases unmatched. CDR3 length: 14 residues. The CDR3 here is CASSPRQGYYEQYF. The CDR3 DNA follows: TGTGCCAGCAGCCCCCGACAGGGATACTACGAGCAGTACTTC.

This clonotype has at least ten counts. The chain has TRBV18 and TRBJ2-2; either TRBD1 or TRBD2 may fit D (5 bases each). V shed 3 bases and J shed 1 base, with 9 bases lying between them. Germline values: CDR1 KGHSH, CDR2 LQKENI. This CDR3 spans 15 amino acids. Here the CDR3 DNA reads TGTGCCAGCTCACCCGGGACGGGGAACACCGGGGAGCTGTTTTTT. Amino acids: CASSPGTGNTGELFF.

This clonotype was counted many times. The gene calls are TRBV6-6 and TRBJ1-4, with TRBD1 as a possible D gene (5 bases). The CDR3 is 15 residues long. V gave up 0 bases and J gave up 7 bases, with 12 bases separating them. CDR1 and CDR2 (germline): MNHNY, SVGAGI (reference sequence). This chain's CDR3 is CASSYSGEQGEKLFF. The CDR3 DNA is TGTGCCAGCAGTTACTCGGGGGAGCAGGGTGAAAAACTGTTTTTT.

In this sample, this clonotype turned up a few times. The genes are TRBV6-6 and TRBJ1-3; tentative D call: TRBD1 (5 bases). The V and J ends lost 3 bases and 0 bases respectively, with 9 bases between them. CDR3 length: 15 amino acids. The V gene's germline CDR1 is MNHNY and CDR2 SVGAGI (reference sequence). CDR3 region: CASSYGRASGNTIYF. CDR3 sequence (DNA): TGTGCCAGCAGTTATGGCAGGGCCTCTGGAAACACCATATATTTT.

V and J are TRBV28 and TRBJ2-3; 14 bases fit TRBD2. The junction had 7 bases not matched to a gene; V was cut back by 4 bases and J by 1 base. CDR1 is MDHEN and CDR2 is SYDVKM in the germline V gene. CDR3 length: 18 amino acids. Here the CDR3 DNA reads TGTGCCAGCAGTTCCCACGGGGGACTAGCGGGGGGCACAGATACGCAGTATTTT. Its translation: CASSSHGGLAGGTDTQYF.

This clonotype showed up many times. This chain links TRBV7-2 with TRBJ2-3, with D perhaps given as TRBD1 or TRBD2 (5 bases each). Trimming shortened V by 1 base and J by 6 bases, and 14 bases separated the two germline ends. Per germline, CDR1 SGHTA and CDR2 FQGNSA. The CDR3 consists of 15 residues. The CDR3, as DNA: TGTGCCAGCAGCTTAGGGGGGAGCTCCGCGGATACGCAGTATTTT. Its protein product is CASSLGGSSADTQYF.

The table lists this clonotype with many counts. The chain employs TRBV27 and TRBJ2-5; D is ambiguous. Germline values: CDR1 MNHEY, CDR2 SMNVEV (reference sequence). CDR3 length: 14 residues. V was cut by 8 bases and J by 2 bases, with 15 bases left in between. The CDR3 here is CASSPLGSQETQYF. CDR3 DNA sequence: TGTGCCAGCTCTCCGTTAGGTTCTCAAGAGACCCAGTACTTC.

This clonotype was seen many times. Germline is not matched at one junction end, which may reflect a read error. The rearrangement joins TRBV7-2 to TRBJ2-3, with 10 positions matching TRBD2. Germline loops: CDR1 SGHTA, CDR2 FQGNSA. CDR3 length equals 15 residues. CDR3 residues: CASSLAGGPRDTQYF. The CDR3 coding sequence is TGTGCCAGCAGTTTAGCGGGGGGACCGCGAGATACGCAGTATTTT.

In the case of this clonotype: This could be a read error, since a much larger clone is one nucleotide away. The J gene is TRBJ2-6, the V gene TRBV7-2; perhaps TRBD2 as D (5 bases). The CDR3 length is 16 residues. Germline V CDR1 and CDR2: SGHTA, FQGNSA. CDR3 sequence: CAGSLTGWAGANVLTF. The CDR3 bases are TGTGCCGGCAGCTTGACGGGATGGGCTGGGGCCAACGTCCTGACTTTC.

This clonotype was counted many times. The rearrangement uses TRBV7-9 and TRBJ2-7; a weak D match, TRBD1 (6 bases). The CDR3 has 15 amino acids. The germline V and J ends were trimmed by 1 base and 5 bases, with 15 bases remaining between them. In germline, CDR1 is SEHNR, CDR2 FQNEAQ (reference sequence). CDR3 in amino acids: CASSLVGAAQDEQYF. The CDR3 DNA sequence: TGTGCCAGCAGCTTAGTGGGGGCCGCCCAGGACGAGCAGTACTTC.

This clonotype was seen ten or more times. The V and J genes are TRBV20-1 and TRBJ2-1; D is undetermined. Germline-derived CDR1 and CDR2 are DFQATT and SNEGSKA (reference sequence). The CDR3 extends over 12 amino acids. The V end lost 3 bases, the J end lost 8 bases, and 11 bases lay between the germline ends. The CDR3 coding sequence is TGCAGTGCTAGGATTCAGCGACATGAGCAGTTCTTC. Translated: CSARIQRHEQFF.

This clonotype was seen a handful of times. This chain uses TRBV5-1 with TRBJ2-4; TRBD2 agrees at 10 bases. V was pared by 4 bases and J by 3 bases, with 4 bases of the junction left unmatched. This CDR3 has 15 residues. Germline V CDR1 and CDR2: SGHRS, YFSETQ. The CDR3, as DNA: TGCGCCAGCAGCACTTCTAGCGGGGGCAAAAACATTCAGTACTTC. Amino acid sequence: CASSTSSGGKNIQYF.

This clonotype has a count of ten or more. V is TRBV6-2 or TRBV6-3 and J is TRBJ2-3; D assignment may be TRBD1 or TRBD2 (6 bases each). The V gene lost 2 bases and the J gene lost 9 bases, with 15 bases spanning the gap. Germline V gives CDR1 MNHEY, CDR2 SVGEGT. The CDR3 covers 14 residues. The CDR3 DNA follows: TGTGCCAGCAGTTACGGAAATACAGGGAGGACGCAGTATTTT. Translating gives CASSYGNTGRTQYF.

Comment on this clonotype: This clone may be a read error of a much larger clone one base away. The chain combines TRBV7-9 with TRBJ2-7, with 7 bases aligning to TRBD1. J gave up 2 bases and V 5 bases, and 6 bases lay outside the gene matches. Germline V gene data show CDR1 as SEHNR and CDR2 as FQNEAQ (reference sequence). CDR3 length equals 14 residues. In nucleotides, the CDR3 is TGTGCCAGCAGCCCAACCGGGACAGCCTACGAGCAGTACTTC. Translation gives CASSPTGTAYEQYF.

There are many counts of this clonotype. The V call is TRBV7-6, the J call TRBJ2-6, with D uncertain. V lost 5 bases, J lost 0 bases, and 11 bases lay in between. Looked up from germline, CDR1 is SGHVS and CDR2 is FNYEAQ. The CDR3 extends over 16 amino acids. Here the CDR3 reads CASSPTSLSGANVLTF. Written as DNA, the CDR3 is TGTGCCAGCAGCCCGACAAGTCTCTCTGGGGCCAACGTCCTGACTTTC. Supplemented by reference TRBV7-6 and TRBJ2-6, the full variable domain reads GAGVSQSPRYKVTKRGQDVALRCDPISGHVSLYWYRQALGQGPEFLTYFNYEAQQDKSGLPNDRFSAERPEGSISTLTIQRTEQRDSAMYRCASSPTSLSGANVLTFGAGSRLTVL.

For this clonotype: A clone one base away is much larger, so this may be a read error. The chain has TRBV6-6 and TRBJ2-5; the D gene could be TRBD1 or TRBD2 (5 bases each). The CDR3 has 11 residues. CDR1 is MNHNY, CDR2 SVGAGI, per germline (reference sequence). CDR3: CAGSRDETQYF. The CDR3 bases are TGTGCCGGCAGCCGGGACGAGACCCAGTACTTC.

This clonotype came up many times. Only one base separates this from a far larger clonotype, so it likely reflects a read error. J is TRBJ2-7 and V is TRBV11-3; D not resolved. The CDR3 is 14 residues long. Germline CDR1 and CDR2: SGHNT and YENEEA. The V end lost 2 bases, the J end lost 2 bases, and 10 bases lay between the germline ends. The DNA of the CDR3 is TGTGCCAGCAGCTTAACGGTCGGCGCCTACGAGCAGTACTTC. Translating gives CASSLTVGAYEQYF.